These 15 T cell receptor beta chains share one sample of origin, sequenced in a study of tumor-infiltrating lymphocytes in primary liver carcinoma (dated 2017 in TCRdb). The listed sequencing device is Illumina HiSeq 2500. TCRbeta-specific cDNA was reverse-transcribed from roughly 500 ng total RNA using a constant-region primer and ProtoScript II reverse transcriptase. Construction of the TCRbeta libraries relied on three nested rounds of multiplex PCR, following a slightly modified ARM-PCR procedure. Each of the first two PCR rounds ran for approximately 10 cycles and used multiplex TRBV1-TRBV30 forward primers together with a Cbeta reverse primer. TCRdb redid the processing of the public reads, applying fastp at Q25 and MiXCR, and retained in-frame beta chains. Rows with one shared CDR3 protein collapse into an entry with the most common genes and DNA. This sample gives about 180,000 distinct CDR3 sequences in total; about 60% of them show up just once. The top ten clonotypes cover around 68% of the sample.

Blood RNA was extracted from unsorted whole blood with TRIzol reagent; germline DNA came from the DNeasy Blood & Tissue kit. Material for sequencing was peripheral blood. The receptor set was obtained from a man in his forties or fifties with primary liver carcinoma and hepatitis B virus infection.

The rearrangement joins TRBV11-2 to TRBJ2-1; the D is unclear. The V end lost 2 bases, the J end lost 4 bases, and 9 bases lay between the germline ends. Germline CDR1 reads SGHAT; CDR2 reads FQNNGV. CDR3 length equals 14 residues. The chain's CDR3 is CASSLKGDYNEQFF. CDR3 nucleotide sequence: TGTGCCAGCAGCTTAAAGGGCGATTACAATGAGCAGTTCTTC.

On this clonotype: Its ends do not fully match the called genes, so a read error is possible. This chain joins TRBV11-2 and TRBJ1-1; D remains unclear. Germline assignment: CDR1 SGHAT and CDR2 FQNNGV. The CDR3 contains 15 residues. The CDR3 DNA is TGTGCCAGCAGTTTAGATCGCACTCTGAGCACTGAACCTTTCTTT. It translates to CASSLDRTLSTEPFF. The full variable domain, its missing parts supplied by reference TRBV11-2 and TRBJ1-1, is EAGVAQSPRYKIIEKRQSVAFWCNPISGHATLYWYQQILGQGPKLLIQFQNNGVVDDSQLPKDRFSAERLKGVDSTLKIQPAKLEDSAVYLCASSLDRTLSTEPFFGQGTRLTVV.

On this clonotype: A clone one base away is much larger, so this may be a read error. The chain employs TRBV11-2 and TRBJ2-5; D tentatively reads TRBD1 or TRBD2 (5 bases each). Trimming took off 10 bases at V and 5 bases at J, with 17 bases between the two ends. The CDR3 loop spans 13 amino acids. Germline CDR1 is SGHAT and CDR2 is FQNNGV. In DNA, the CDR3 is TGTGCCAATCAGAAGGGACCTGGCGAGACCCAGTACTTC. It translates to CANQKGPGETQYF.

Remarks on this clonotype: A single base separates this from a much larger clone, so it may be a read error. The rearrangement joins TRBV12-3 or TRBV12-4 to TRBJ2-1; a weak D match, TRBD1 (6 bases). V was pared by 3 bases and J by 9 bases, with 27 bases between. This CDR3 is 18 amino acids long. This CDR3 is CASSFFRGFDTGKIEQFF. CDR3 DNA sequence: TGTGCCAGCAGTTTTTTTCGGGGTTTTGACACAGGGAAGATTGAGCAGTTCTTC.

The chain carries TRBV10-3 and TRBJ1-6; weak D call: TRBD1 (5 bases). The germline V gene has CDR1 ENHRY and CDR2 SYGVKD. V lost 3 bases and J lost 6, with 15 bases in between. CDR3 size: 16 residues. The CDR3: CAISDSGASSNSPLHF. The DNA of the CDR3 is TGTGCCATCAGTGATAGCGGGGCCTCAAGTAATTCACCCCTCCACTTT.

The chain has TRBV7-9 and TRBJ1-5; TRBD1 matches at 7 bases. CDR1 is SEHNR, CDR2 FQNEAQ, per germline (reference sequence). Unmatched junction bases numbered 4, after V lost 8 bases and J lost 3 bases. The CDR3 loop spans 13 amino acids. The CDR3: CASAGQNNQPQHF. DNA of the CDR3: TGTGCCAGCGCGGGACAGAACAATCAGCCCCAGCATTTT.

The chain couples TRBV28 to TRBJ1-5; no clear D gene. The CDR3 runs 14 residues. In germline, CDR1 is MDHEN, CDR2 SYDVKM. Between the trimmed V and J ends, which lost 2 bases and 6 bases, there was a span of 11 bases. The CDR3 is CASSLVGYSQPQHF. Written as DNA, the CDR3 is TGTGCCAGCAGTTTAGTAGGGTATAGTCAGCCCCAGCATTTT.

In the case of this clonotype: Its ends do not fully match the called genes, so a read error is possible. The chain employs TRBV29-1 and TRBJ2-2; D is ambiguous. Germline V gene data show CDR1 as SQVTM and CDR2 as ANQGSEA. This CDR3 is 11 amino acids long. In nucleotides, the CDR3 is TGCAGCTTGACCGACACCAGGGAGCTGTTTTTT. Encoded protein: CSLTDTRELFF.

As to this clonotype: This may arise from a read error, as a much more abundant clone is one base away. The V gene is TRBV11-2, the J gene TRBJ2-7; D not resolved. Per the germline V gene, CDR1 is SGHAT and CDR2 is FQNNGV. This CDR3 region has 13 residues. Trimming shortened V by 9 bases and J by 2 bases, and 14 bases separated the two germline ends. CDR3 protein: CARTQQSPYEQYF. The CDR3 coding sequence is TGTGCCAGGACCCAACAATCTCCCTACGAGCAGTACTTC.

A note on this clonotype: It may be a read error: a sequence one base away is much more abundant. The chain couples TRBV11-2 to TRBJ2-3; D is ambiguous. This CDR3 has 13 amino acids. Germline V gene sequence: CDR1 SGHAT, CDR2 FQNNGV. The CDR3 DNA is TGTGCCAGCGGCTTAAGTTACACAGATACGCAGTATTTT. Translation gives CASGLSYTDTQYF.

On this clonotype itself: A much bigger clone sits one base away, suggesting this may be a read error. The chain links TRBV11-2 to TRBJ2-7; a weak D match, TRBD2 (6 bases). This CDR3 contains 12 residues. From germline, CDR1 is SGHAT and CDR2 FQNNGV. The CDR3 sequence: CASSSPVPRRDF. CDR3 sequence (DNA): TGTGCCAGCAGCTCCCCAGTCCCCAGGAGGGACTTC.

Notes on this clonotype: Given a much more abundant clone one base away, this may be a read error. The genes are TRBV11-2 and TRBJ2-5; maybe TRBD2 (6 bases). CDR1 is SGHAT and CDR2 is FQNNGV in the germline V gene. CDR3 size: 17 residues. The CDR3 DNA reads as TGTGCCAGCAGCTTGGGAGGATCTAGAACGCGTCCGGAGACCCATTACTTC. Translation: CASSLGGSRTRPETHYF.

V is TRBV12-3 or TRBV12-4 and J is TRBJ1-4; the D gene is possibly TRBD1 (5 bases). V was trimmed by 5 bases and J by 7 bases, leaving 14 bases between them. The CDR3 runs 14 residues. The CDR3 loop reads CASSQGTFTEKLFF. CDR3 bases: TGTGCCAGCAGTCAAGGGACGTTTACTGAAAAACTGTTTTTT.

The J gene is TRBJ2-2, the V gene TRBV11-2, with 7 nucleotides matching TRBD1. CDR1 is SGHAT, CDR2 FQNNGV, per germline. This CDR3 comprises 16 residues. In DNA, the CDR3 is TGTGTCAGTAGCGCCCCGGGACAGACAAACACCGGGGAGCTGTTTTTT. Translation gives CVSSAPGQTNTGELFF.

This rearrangement joins TRBV7-9 to TRBJ2-7; no reliable D call. V lost 3 bases and J 6 bases, leaving 18 bases between the germline ends. The germline V gene encodes CDR1 SEHNR and CDR2 FQNEAQ (reference sequence). There are 15 residues in the CDR3. The CDR3 coding sequence is TGTGCCAGCAGCTTCCCGACGGACCCCCGAGGCGAGCAGTACTTC. It encodes CASSFPTDPRGEQYF.